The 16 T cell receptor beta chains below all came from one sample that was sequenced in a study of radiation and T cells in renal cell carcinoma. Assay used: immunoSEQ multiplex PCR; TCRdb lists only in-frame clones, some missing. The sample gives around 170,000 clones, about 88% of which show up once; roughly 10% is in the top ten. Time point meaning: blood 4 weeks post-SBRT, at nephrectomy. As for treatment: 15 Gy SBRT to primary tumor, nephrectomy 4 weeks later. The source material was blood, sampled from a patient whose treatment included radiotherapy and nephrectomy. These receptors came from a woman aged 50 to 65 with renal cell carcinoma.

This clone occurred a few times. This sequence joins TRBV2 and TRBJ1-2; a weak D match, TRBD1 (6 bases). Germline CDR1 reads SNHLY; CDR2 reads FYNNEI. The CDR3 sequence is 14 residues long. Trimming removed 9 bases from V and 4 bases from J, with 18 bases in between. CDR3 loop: CASSRDNGVYGYTF. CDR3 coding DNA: TGTGCCAGTAGCCGGGACAATGGTGTCTATGGCTACACCTTC.

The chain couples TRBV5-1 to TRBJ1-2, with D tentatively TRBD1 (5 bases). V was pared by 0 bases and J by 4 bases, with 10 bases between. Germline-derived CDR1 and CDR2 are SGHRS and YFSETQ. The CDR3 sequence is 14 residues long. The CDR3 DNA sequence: TGCGCCAGCAGCTTGGGACAGAGCCCCTATGGCTACACCTTC. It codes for CASSLGQSPYGYTF.

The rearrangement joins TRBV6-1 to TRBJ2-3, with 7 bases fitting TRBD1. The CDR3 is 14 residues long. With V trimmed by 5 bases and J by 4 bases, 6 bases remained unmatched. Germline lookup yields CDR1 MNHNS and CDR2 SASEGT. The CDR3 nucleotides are TGTGCCAGCAGTATTGACAGGGATGCAGATACGCAGTATTTT. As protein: CASSIDRDADTQYF.

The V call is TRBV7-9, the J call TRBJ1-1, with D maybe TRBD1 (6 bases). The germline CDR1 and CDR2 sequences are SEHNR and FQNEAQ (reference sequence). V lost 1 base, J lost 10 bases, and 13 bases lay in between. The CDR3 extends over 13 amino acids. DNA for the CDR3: TGTGCCAGCAGCTTAGGTACAGGGCGGGCAGCTTTCTTT. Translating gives CASSLGTGRAAFF.

The CDR3 coding sequence is TGTGCCAGCAGCGTAGTTGCGGAGTGGGGCAATGAGCAGTTCTTC. It encodes CASSVVAEWGNEQFF. The J gene is TRBJ2-1, the V gene TRBV9; the D is unclear. Germline values: CDR1 SGDLS, CDR2 YYNGEE. Trimming took 0 bases from V and 6 from J, leaving 13 bases between them. The CDR3 is made up of 15 amino acids.

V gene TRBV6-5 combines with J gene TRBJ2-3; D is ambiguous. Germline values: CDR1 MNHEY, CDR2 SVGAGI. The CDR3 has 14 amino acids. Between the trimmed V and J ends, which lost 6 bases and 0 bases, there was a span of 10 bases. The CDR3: CASSPLTSTDTQYF. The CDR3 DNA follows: TGTGCCAGCAGCCCCCTAACAAGCACAGATACGCAGTATTTT.

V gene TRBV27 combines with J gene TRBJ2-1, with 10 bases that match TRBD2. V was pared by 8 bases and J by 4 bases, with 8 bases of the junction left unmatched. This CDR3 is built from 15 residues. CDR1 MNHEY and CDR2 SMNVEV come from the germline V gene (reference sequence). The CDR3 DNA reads TGTGCCAGCCGCCGGACTAGCGGAGTTTACAATGAGCAGTTCTTC. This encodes CASRRTSGVYNEQFF.

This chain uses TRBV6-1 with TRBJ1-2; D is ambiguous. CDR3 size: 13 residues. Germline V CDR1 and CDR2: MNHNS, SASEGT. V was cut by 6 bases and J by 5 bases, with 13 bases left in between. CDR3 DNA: TGTGCCAGCAGCCCTGCGGGAGGGTATGGCTACACCTTC. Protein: CASSPAGGYGYTF.

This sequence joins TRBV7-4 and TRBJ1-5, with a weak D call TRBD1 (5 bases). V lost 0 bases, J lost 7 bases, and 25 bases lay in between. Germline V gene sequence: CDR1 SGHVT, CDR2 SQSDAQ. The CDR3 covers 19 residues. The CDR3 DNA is TGTGCCAGCAGCTTAGCCCTGGGGGAGCGCGCGGGGTTAATCCAGCCCCAGCATTTT. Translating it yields CASSLALGERAGLIQPQHF.

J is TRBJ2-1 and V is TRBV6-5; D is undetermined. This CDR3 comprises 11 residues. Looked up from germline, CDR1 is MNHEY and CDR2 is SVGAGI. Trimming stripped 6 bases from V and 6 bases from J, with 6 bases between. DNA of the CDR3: TGTGCCAGCAGGAGAGGCAATGAGCAGTTCTTC. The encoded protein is CASRRGNEQFF.

CDR3 loop: CASSWDRGKLFF. The CDR3 DNA sequence: TGTGCCAGCAGCTGGGACCGGGGGAAACTGTTTTTT. The chain has TRBV13 and TRBJ1-4; possibly TRBD1 for D (5 bases). This CDR3 region has 12 residues. V shed 4 bases and J shed 11 bases, with 11 bases lying between them. Germline CDR1 is PRHDT and CDR2 is FYEKMQ (reference sequence).

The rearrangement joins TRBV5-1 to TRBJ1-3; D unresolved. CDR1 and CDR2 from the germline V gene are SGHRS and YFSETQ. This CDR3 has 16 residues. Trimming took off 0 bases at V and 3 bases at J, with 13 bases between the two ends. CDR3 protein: CASSLDGVYFGNTIYF. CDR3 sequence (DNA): TGCGCCAGCAGCTTGGATGGGGTTTACTTTGGAAACACCATATATTTT.

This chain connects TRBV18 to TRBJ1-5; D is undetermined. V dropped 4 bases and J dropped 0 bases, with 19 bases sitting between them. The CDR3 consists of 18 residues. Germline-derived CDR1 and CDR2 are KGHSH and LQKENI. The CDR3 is CASSLETIPMYSNQPQHF. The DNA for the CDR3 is TGTGCCAGCTCACTAGAGACCATACCTATGTATAGCAATCAGCCCCAGCATTTT.

The CDR3 DNA follows: TGTGCCAGCAGTGAGGGACACAACACAGATACGCAGTATTTT. Amino acids: CASSEGHNTDTQYF. The chain links TRBV6-1 to TRBJ2-3, with D maybe TRBD1 (6 bases). The CDR3 totals 14 residues. Trimming stripped 3 bases from V and 2 bases from J, with 9 bases between. Germline loops: CDR1 MNHNS, CDR2 SASEGT.

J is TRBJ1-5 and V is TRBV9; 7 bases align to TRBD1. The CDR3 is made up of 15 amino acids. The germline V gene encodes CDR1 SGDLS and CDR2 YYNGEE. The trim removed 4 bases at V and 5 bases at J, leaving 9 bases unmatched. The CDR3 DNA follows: TGTGCCAGCAGCCCCCGGACAGGAGGTGATCAGCCCCAGCATTTT. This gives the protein CASSPRTGGDQPQHF.

CDR3 sequence reads: CASSRGGLGTGTQYF. CDR3 nucleotides: TGTGCCAGCAGCCGCGGGGGGCTAGGAACGGGGACCCAGTACTTC. V usage is TRBV11-3 and J usage is TRBJ2-5, with 8 bases fitting TRBD2. V lost 5 bases to trimming and J lost 7 bases; unmatched junction nucleotides: 12. Looked up from germline, CDR1 is SGHNT and CDR2 is YENEEA. The CDR3 consists of 15 residues.